These 3 T cell receptor beta chains were sequenced from one sample in a study of post-analysis software for immune sequencing data. General study findings and limits: A handful of TRBV segments, including TRBV5-6, TRBV5-1 and TRBV20-1, were more frequent in patients than controls.

For these receptors, no antigen is known. TCR beta libraries were prepared from cDNA with unique molecular identifiers. MiXCR, run by TCRdb on the PCR reads, gives a single entry per CDR3 protein. The sample consists of hundreds of thousands of distinct CDR3 sequences, about 60% of them appearing once. Sequencing used blood. The receptor source for this set is a girl aged 2 to 10 with multiple sclerosis.

The chain recombines TRBV7-2 with TRBJ2-7, with 7 bases identical to TRBD1. Germline V lookup: CDR1 SGHTA, CDR2 FQGNSA. This CDR3 comprises 14 residues. V shed 7 bases, J shed 3 bases, and the junction held 9 bases outside the gene matches. CDR3 nucleotides: TGTGCCAGCAACTTCGGGACAGTCTACTACGAGCAGTACTTC. Translating it yields CASNFGTVYYEQYF.

In the case of this clonotype: The germline gene is not matched at one end of the junction; a read error may be the cause. The V and J genes are TRBV10-1 and TRBJ2-3, with TRBD2 as a possible D gene (5 bases). The germline V gene encodes CDR1 WNHNN and CDR2 SYGVQD (reference sequence). The CDR3 sequence is 14 residues long. The CDR3: CASSVAGSTDTRYF. The CDR3 DNA is TGCGCCAGCAGTGTTGCGGGTAGCACAGATACGCGGTATTTT.

This chain uses TRBV29-1 with TRBJ2-3; D gene uncertain. V lost 6 bases to trimming and J lost 6 bases, with 10 bases between them. The germline V gene encodes CDR1 SQVTM and CDR2 ANQGSEA. This CDR3 spans 11 amino acids. The CDR3 here is CSVGNKDTQYF. The CDR3, as DNA: TGCAGCGTCGGAAACAAGGATACGCAGTATTTT.